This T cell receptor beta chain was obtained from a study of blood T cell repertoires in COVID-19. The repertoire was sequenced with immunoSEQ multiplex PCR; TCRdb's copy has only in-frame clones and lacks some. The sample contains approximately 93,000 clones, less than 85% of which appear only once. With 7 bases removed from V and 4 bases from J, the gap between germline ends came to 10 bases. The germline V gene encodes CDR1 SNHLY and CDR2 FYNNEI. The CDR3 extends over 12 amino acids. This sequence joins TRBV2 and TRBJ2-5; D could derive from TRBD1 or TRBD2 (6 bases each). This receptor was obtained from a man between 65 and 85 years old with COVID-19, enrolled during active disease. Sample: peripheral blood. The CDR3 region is CASNEGGETQYF. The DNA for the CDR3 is TGTGCCAGCAATGAGGGGGGAGAGACCCAGTACTTC.